A selection of T cell receptor beta chains follows, all from one sample in a study of T cell changes during pregnancy in multiple sclerosis. Profiled with immunoSEQ multiplex PCR; TCRdb holds only in-frame clones, not every one. Of just under 80,000 clones listed, roughly 95% are singletons. The sample here was peripheral blood, taken in the second trimester of pregnancy. The receptors were gathered from a female donor in good health, enrolled as a control in a pregnancy study. CDR3s include the opening cysteine and the closing phenylalanine or tryptophan. The D gene is left open where the match is weak.

-	TRBV19	TRBJ2-2	CASIRGKELFF	TGTGCCAGTATAAGGGGAAAGGAGCTGTTTTTT
-	TRBV6-5	TRBJ1-3	CASSEGPFSGNTIYF	TGTGCCAGCAGCGAGGGTCCATTCTCTGGAAACACCATATATTTT
-	TRBV5-4	TRBJ2-4	CASSPTGPAKNIQYF	TGTGCCAGCAGCCCGACAGGTCCGGCCAAAAACATTCAGTACTTC
-	TRBV7-2	TRBJ1-1	CASSLSTGINTEAFF	TGTGCCAGCAGCTTAAGTACAGGAATTAACACTGAAGCTTTCTTT
-	TRBV29-1	TRBJ2-5	CSVEGVGGRETQYF	TGCAGCGTTGAGGGAGTAGGGGGTAGGGAGACCCAGTACTTC
TRBD2	TRBV2	TRBJ2-7	CASRGVTSADTYEQYF	TGTGCCAGTCGGGGGGTTACTAGCGCAGACACCTACGAGCAGTACTTC
TRBD1	TRBV7-2	TRBJ1-4	CASSLSGTDTVELFF	TGTGCCAGCAGCTTGTCCGGGACAGACACCGTAGAACTGTTTTTT
-	TRBV7-3	TRBJ1-2	CASSSTRGGYTF	TGTGCCAGCAGCTCCACAAGGGGAGGCTACACCTTC
TRBD1	TRBV4-3	TRBJ2-2	CASSQGTGVGELFF	TGCGCCAGCAGCCAAGGGACAGGGGTCGGGGAGCTGTTTTTT
-	TRBV29-1	TRBJ1-3	CSVDIGAGRNTIYF	TGCAGCGTTGACATTGGGGCAGGTCGCAACACCATATATTTT
-	TRBV30	TRBJ1-2	CAWSSNYGYTF	TGTGCCTGGAGCAGTAACTATGGCTACACCTTC